The 3 T cell receptor beta chains below come from one sample, sequenced in a study of T cells in Graves' hyperthyroidism and ophthalmopathy. The investigators amplified TCR beta CDR3 regions from RNA transcripts. Using the HTBI primer set, a first-round RT-PCR was run on the TCR CDR3. TCRdb fed the multiplex PCR reads into MiXCR, producing one record per CDR3 protein. This table has about 480,000 distinct CDR3 sequences, less than 25% appearing once. Specimen: blood. The receptors shown here come from a woman between 65 and 79 years old with Graves' ophthalmopathy.

This clonotype appeared once. DNA for the CDR3: TGTGCCAGCAGCTTGGGAACGGGAGGGCATACAGATACGCAGTATTTT. This gives the protein CASSLGTGGHTDTQYF. This rearrangement joins TRBV7-2 to TRBJ2-3; 8 bases match TRBD2. Germline V gene data show CDR1 as SGHTA and CDR2 as FQGNSA. This CDR3 is 16 amino acids long. The V and J ends lost 3 bases and 3 bases, in that order; junction bases with no gene match: 8.

This clonotype showed up just a few times. This chain's CDR3 is CASSHWGGETQYF. The CDR3 DNA reads as TGTGCCAGCAGCCATTGGGGTGGGGAGACCCAGTACTTC. This sequence joins TRBV3-1 and TRBJ2-5; D remains unclear. The CDR3 contains 13 residues. Germline V gene data show CDR1 as LGHDT and CDR2 as YNNKEL (reference sequence). The V and J ends lost 3 bases and 5 bases respectively, with 10 bases between them.

In this sample, this clonotype turned up many times. The chain has TRBV6-1 and TRBJ1-5, with D uncertain. The V and J ends lost 8 bases and 2 bases respectively, with 10 bases between them. This CDR3 spans 13 amino acids. Per germline, CDR1 MNHNS and CDR2 SASEGT. CDR3 residues: CASQLMGNQPQHF. CDR3 DNA: TGTGCCAGCCAGCTTATGGGCAATCAGCCCCAGCATTTT.